The 11 T cell receptor beta chains listed next were all sequenced from one sample in a study of shared clonotypes between healthy human individuals (dated by TCRdb to the early 2020s). Library prep was done by the immunoSEQ multiplex PCR assay. TCRdb limited this immuneACCESS table to in-frame rearrangements with V and J called. A share of clones is missing; checked studies link under half to unresolved V genes, and the rest is unexplained. Present in this sample are over a million clones, approximately 98% of which were seen just once. The biggest ten clones account for 0.4% to 0.45% of the sample. The sample taken for sequencing was naive CD4+ T cells sorted from blood. According to the study, the label for this sample's cell subset or site signals: CD45RA+ positively selected. The receptor set was obtained from a man aged 30 to 39 in good health.

Comments on this clone: Other DNA sequences in the same sample also yield this CDR3. CDR3 sequence reads: CASSPRQTYEQYF. For the CDR3, the DNA is TGTGCCAGCTCACCCAGACAAACCTACGAGCAGTACTTC. This chain uses TRBV18 with TRBJ2-7; no clear D. Per germline, CDR1 KGHSH and CDR2 LQKENI. The CDR3 runs to 13 residues. V gave up 3 bases and J gave up 2 bases, with 8 bases separating them.

The chain recombines TRBV5-5 with TRBJ1-5, with unresolved D. The CDR3 has 16 residues. V lost 0 bases to trimming and J lost 3 bases, with 13 bases between them. Germline V gene lookup returns CDR1 SGHKS and CDR2 YYEKEE (reference sequence). The CDR3 DNA reads as TGTGCCAGCAGCTTGGGGGTCGGCTCCTCCAATCAGCCCCAGCATTTT. It encodes CASSLGVGSSNQPQHF.

This chain joins TRBV20-1 and TRBJ2-2; unclear D gene. There are 11 residues in the CDR3. V lost 4 bases and J 6 bases, leaving 6 bases between the germline ends. Germline V gene data show CDR1 as DFQATT and CDR2 as SNEGSKA (reference sequence). The CDR3 protein is CSAMTPGELFF. The CDR3 DNA reads as TGCAGTGCTATGACTCCCGGGGAGCTGTTTTTT.

The CDR3 DNA is TGTGCCATCAGTGAGTCGACCAGGAGTGAGCAGTTCTTC. Residues: CAISESTRSEQFF. V and J are TRBV10-3 and TRBJ2-1, with no clear D. The CDR3 is made up of 13 amino acids. Germline V gene data show CDR1 as ENHRY and CDR2 as SYGVKD. V was shortened by 0 bases and J by 9 bases, with 9 bases between the two germline ends.

The chain combines TRBV7-9 with TRBJ2-7, with D tentatively TRBD1 (6 bases). The CDR3 spans 17 residues. V lost 4 bases, J lost 6 bases, and 25 bases lay in between. Germline V gene data show CDR1 as SEHNR and CDR2 as FQNEAQ (reference sequence). The CDR3 reads CASSSPPGTMARAEQYF. The CDR3 DNA follows: TGTGCCAGCAGCTCTCCCCCCGGGACAATGGCCCGGGCCGAGCAGTACTTC.

This chain connects TRBV18 to TRBJ2-1; D uncertain. The CDR3 is 18 amino acids. Deletions cut 3 bases from V and 2 bases from J, with 20 bases between. Germline assignment: CDR1 KGHSH and CDR2 LQKENI. CDR3 sequence: CASSPLKTGSRPYNEQFF. DNA for the CDR3: TGTGCCAGCTCACCCCTAAAAACGGGCTCGAGACCCTACAATGAGCAGTTCTTC.

To note about this clone: Other nucleotide sequences from this sample produce the same CDR3. The J gene is TRBJ2-1, the V gene TRBV5-1; possible D gene TRBD2, 5 bases. Trimming removed 0 bases from V and 2 bases from J, with 12 bases in between. Germline V gene sequence: CDR1 SGHRS, CDR2 YFSETQ. The CDR3 is 16 residues long. The CDR3 DNA sequence: TGCGCCAGCAGCTTGGAAGGCGGGCCTCCCTACAATGAGCAGTTCTTC. Its protein is CASSLEGGPPYNEQFF.

This sequence joins TRBV29-1 and TRBJ2-1; possibly TRBD1 for D (5 bases). CDR3 size: 12 residues. V shed 3 bases and J shed 3 bases, with 6 bases lying between them. CDR1 SQVTM and CDR2 ANQGSEA come from the germline V gene. The CDR3, as DNA: TGCAGCGTTGATCAGGGCTACAATGAGCAGTTCTTC. This sequence encodes CSVDQGYNEQFF.

This sequence joins TRBV7-2 and TRBJ2-7; TRBD2 matches 13 bases. CDR1 and CDR2 from the germline V gene are SGHTA and FQGNSA. The ends lost 7 bases at V and 10 bases at J; junction bases unmatched: 7. The CDR3 contains 13 residues. This CDR3 reads CASNGGLAGIQYF. CDR3 nucleotides: TGTGCCAGCAACGGGGGACTAGCGGGAATTCAGTACTTC.

This clone was seen once. The V call is TRBV7-6, the J call TRBJ1-5; D not resolved. The V end was cut by 1 base, the J end by 4 bases, with 14 bases between. Germline CDR1 is SGHVS and CDR2 is FNYEAQ. This CDR3 has 16 residues. The CDR3 protein is CASSLGTIAGNQPQHF. The DNA for the CDR3 is TGTGCCAGCAGCTTAGGAACCATCGCCGGTAATCAGCCCCAGCATTTT.

The gene calls are TRBV7-2 and TRBJ2-1; 8 positions agree with TRBD2. Trimming took 1 base from V and 0 from J; bases not matched to a gene: 11. Germline CDR1 SGHTA, CDR2 FQGNSA. The CDR3 is 19 amino acids. The CDR3 DNA sequence: TGTGCCAGCAGCTTAGTCGGCGGGAGGTTCCCGAGCTCCTACAATGAGCAGTTCTTC. Amino acid sequence: CASSLVGGRFPSSYNEQFF.